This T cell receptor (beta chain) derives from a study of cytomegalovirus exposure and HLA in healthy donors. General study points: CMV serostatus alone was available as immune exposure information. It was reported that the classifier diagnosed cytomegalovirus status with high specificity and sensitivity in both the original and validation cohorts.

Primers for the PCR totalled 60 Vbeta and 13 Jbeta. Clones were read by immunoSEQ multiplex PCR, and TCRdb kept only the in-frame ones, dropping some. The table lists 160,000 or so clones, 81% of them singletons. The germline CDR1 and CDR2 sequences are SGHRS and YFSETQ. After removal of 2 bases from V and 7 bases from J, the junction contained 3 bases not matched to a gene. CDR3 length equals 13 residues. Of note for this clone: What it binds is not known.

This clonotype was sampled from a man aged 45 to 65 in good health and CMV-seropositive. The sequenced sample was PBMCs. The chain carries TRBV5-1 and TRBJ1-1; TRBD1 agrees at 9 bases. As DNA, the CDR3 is TGCGCCAGCAGCTTCGGACAGGGGTTTGAAGCTTTCTTT. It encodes CASSFGQGFEAFF. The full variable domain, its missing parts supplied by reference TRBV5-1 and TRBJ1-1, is KAGVTQTPRYLIKTRGQQVTLSCSPISGHRSVSWYQQTPGQGLQFLFEYFSETQRNKGNFPGRFSGRQFSNSRSEMNVSTLELGDSALYLCASSFGQGFEAFFGQGTRLTVV.